Listed below are T cell receptor beta chains from one sample, sequenced in a study of blood T cell repertoires in COVID-19. Repertoires were generated with immunoSEQ multiplex PCR, while TCRdb's copy carries only in-frame clones and drops some. The sample shows over 130,000 clones, about 80% of them seen only once. Source material: peripheral blood. Receptors were obtained from a woman aged 60-70 years with acute or convalescent COVID-19. The CDR3 runs from the conserved cysteine through the conserved F or W. D genes are given only for firm matches. Only part of the rows carry a size: once, few, many, or a class if the clone is expanded.

16	-	TRBV7-2	TRBJ1-3	-	TGTGCCAGCAGCAGATACACCGGGACACATGGAAACACCATATATTTT	CASSRYTGTHGNTIYF
11	-	TRBV7-9	TRBJ2-3	-	TGTGTAGCGGCCAGCACAGATACGCAGTATTTT	CVAASTDTQYF
15	-	TRBV7-6	TRBJ1-3	-	TGTGCCAGCAGCTTTGGGCTCGGAACTGGAAACACCATATATTTT	CASSFGLGTGNTIYF
15	-	TRBV5-4	TRBJ2-2	-	TGTGCCAGCAGCTTGGCGACAGCTAACACCGGGGAGCTGTTTTTT	CASSLATANTGELFF
16	TRBD2	TRBV7-3	TRBJ2-1	-	TGTGCCAGCAGCTTTATTAGCGGGAGCCGGTTTGATGAGCAGTTCTTC	CASSFISGSRFDEQFF
13	TRBD1	TRBV12-3/TRBV12-4	TRBJ1-5	-	TGTGCCAGCAGCCCCCTACAGGGGCAGCCCCAGCATTTT	CASSPLQGQPQHF
12	-	TRBV10-3	TRBJ1-5	-	TGTGCCATCAGTGGCCAGGGTAAGCCCCAGCATTTT	CAISGQGKPQHF
13	-	TRBV12-3/TRBV12-4	TRBJ1-1	-	TGTGCCAGCAGCGCTAGAATGAACACTGAAGCTTTCTTT	CASSARMNTEAFF
13	-	TRBV27	TRBJ1-1	-	TGTGCCAGCAGTGAGGTCAGAAACACTGAAGCTTTCTTT	CASSEVRNTEAFF
16	TRBD1	TRBV2	TRBJ1-3	-	TGTGCCAGCAGTGAAGACAGGGGGCTCTCTGGAAACACCATATATTTT	CASSEDRGLSGNTIYF
17	-	TRBV25-1	TRBJ1-5	once	TGTGCCAGCCCTGAATGGAGGTCGGACAGAAGCAATCAGCCCCAGCATTTT	CASPEWRSDRSNQPQHF
11	-	TRBV7-2	TRBJ2-7	once	TGTGCCAGCAGTCTATACTACGAGCAGTACTTC	CASSLYYEQYF
14	-	TRBV28	TRBJ2-5	-	TGTGCCAGCACCCTATCCGGTAGCGCAGAGACCCAGTACTTC	CASTLSGSAETQYF
15	TRBD2	TRBV7-9	TRBJ2-1	-	TGTGCCAGCAGCCGGATAGCGGGAGGGATCAATGAGCAGTTCTTC	CASSRIAGGINEQFF
19	TRBD2	TRBV5-5	TRBJ2-5	few	TGTGCCAGCAGCTTGGCCCCACTAGCGGGAGGGATAGGTAAAGAGACCCAGTACTTC	CASSLAPLAGGIGKETQYF
15	TRBD2	TRBV19	TRBJ2-3	few	TGTGCCAGTAGATTAGCGGGGTCGAGAGGAGATACGCAGTATTTT	CASRLAGSRGDTQYF
15	TRBD1	TRBV7-6	TRBJ2-2	-	TGTGCCAGCAGCTTAGGAGTGACAGGGACCGGGGAGCTGTTTTTT	CASSLGVTGTGELFF
15	-	TRBV6-1	TRBJ1-4	-	TGTGCCAGCAGTGAATTTGGCAGTTCTAATGAAAAACTGTTTTTT	CASSEFGSSNEKLFF
15	-	TRBV11-2	TRBJ2-3	-	TGTGCCAGCAGCTTAAGAGGGAGGGGGGCAGATACGCAGTATTTT	CASSLRGRGADTQYF
14	-	TRBV5-5	TRBJ2-5	-	TGTGCCAGCAGCTTGTTGGCCTCACGCGGGACCCAGTACTTC	CASSLLASRGTQYF
15	-	TRBV5-1	TRBJ2-6	-	TGCGCCAGCAGCTTCGGGAAAACTGGGGCCAACGTCCTGACTTTC	CASSFGKTGANVLTF
12	-	TRBV28	TRBJ2-3	-	TGTGCCAGCAGTTTTGCTCGGGATACGCAGTATTTT	CASSFARDTQYF